The 27 T cell receptor beta chains below were found in one sample sequenced in a study of cytomegalovirus exposure and HLA in healthy donors. Use of 60 Vbeta and 13 Jbeta primers characterized the PCR. Using immunoSEQ multiplex PCR, the repertoire was profiled, and TCRdb retains in-frame clones only, with some absent. The sample table includes around 97,000 clones. The specimen sequenced was PBMCs. These receptors were obtained from a man aged 35 to 55 in good health and CMV-seronegative.

The rearrangement joins TRBV4-1 to TRBJ2-5; tentatively, D is TRBD1 (6 bases). CDR3 length: 15 amino acids. V shed 0 bases and J shed 6 bases, with 14 bases lying between them. Germline V gene lookup returns CDR1 MGHRA and CDR2 YSYEKL. This chain's CDR3 is CASSQEWGRKQTQYF. In DNA form, the CDR3 reads TGCGCCAGCAGCCAAGAATGGGGGCGCAAGCAGACCCAGTACTTC.

The rearrangement links TRBV2 to TRBJ2-4, with TRBD1 identical over 8 bases. The length of the CDR3 is 14 residues. Germline assignment: CDR1 SNHLY and CDR2 FYNNEI. J lost 1 base, V lost 6 bases, and 2 bases had no gene match. CDR3 bases: TGTGCCAGCAGGGACAGGGAGGCCAAAAACATTCAGTACTTC. Residues: CASRDREAKNIQYF. Full variable domain (missing parts from reference TRBV2 and TRBJ2-4): EPEVTQTPSHQVTQMGQEVILRCVPISNHLYFYWYRQILGQKVEFLVSFYNNEISEKSEIFDDQFSVERPDGSNFTLKIRSTKLEDSAMYFCASRDREAKNIQYFGAGTRLSVL.

The chain is built from TRBV14 and TRBJ1-1; 8 positions agree with TRBD1. Trimming removed 4 bases from V and 5 bases from J; junction bases left unmatched: 6. The CDR3 has 14 amino acids. Per germline, CDR1 SGHDN and CDR2 FVKESK. The CDR3 DNA reads TGTGCCAGCAGCCTGAGAGGACAGGGTACTGAAGCTTTCTTT. As protein: CASSLRGQGTEAFF. The whole variable domain, remainder taken from reference TRBV14 and TRBJ1-1, is EAGVTQFPSHSVIEKGQTVTLRCDPISGHDNLYWYRRVMGKEIKFLLHFVKESKQDESGMPNNRFLAERTGGTYSTLKVQPAELEDSGVYFCASSLRGQGTEAFFGQGTRLTVV.

About this clone: Other DNA sequences in the same sample also yield this CDR3. The J gene is TRBJ2-5, the V gene TRBV5-1; a weak D match, TRBD2 (5 bases). The CDR3 has 14 amino acids. V was shortened by 0 bases and J by 1 base, with 7 bases between the two germline ends. The germline V gene encodes CDR1 SGHRS and CDR2 YFSETQ. CDR3 DNA sequence: TGCGCCAGCAGCTTGGATCGGGGCCAAGAGACCCAGTACTTC. It is translated as CASSLDRGQETQYF.

The chain uses TRBV27 and TRBJ1-6; D not resolved. The germline CDR1 and CDR2 sequences are MNHEY and SMNVEV (reference sequence). The CDR3 spans 17 residues. Trimming removed 3 bases at V and 1 base at J, with 13 bases between. The CDR3 loop reads CASSFTGLGSYNSPLHF. In nucleotides, the CDR3 is TGTGCCAGCAGTTTTACGGGGTTAGGGTCCTATAATTCACCCCTCCACTTT.

The chain combines TRBV10-3 with TRBJ1-2; 8 bases are shared with TRBD1. There are 18 residues in the CDR3. Germline-derived CDR1 and CDR2 are ENHRY and SYGVKD. After removal of 2 bases from V and 5 bases from J, the junction contained 16 bases not matched to a gene. CDR3 residues: CAISEDPTGTGIEYGYTF. For the CDR3, the DNA is TGTGCCATCAGTGAGGATCCTACCGGGACAGGCATAGAGTATGGCTACACCTTC.

The genes are TRBV19 and TRBJ2-1; D is possibly TRBD2 (6 bases). The germline V gene encodes CDR1 LNHDA and CDR2 SQIVND (reference sequence). This CDR3 has 17 residues. V gave up 4 bases and J gave up 5 bases, with 21 bases separating them. The CDR3 here is CASSKLSGSLANNEQFF. The CDR3 region has the DNA TGTGCCAGTAGTAAACTATCCGGGAGTCTAGCCAACAATGAGCAGTTCTTC.

The rearrangement uses TRBV27 and TRBJ2-7; 9 nucleotides align to TRBD2. The V gene end was trimmed by 3 bases and the J gene end by 3 bases; junction bases not matched to a gene: 6. The germline V gene encodes CDR1 MNHEY and CDR2 SMNVEV (reference sequence). The CDR3 contains 15 residues. For the CDR3, the DNA is TGTGCCAGCAGTTTGGTTGGAGCGGGGGGCTACGAGCAGTACTTC. As protein: CASSLVGAGGYEQYF.

The chain couples TRBV10-3 to TRBJ2-7; D is uncertain. Germline V CDR1 and CDR2: ENHRY, SYGVKD. This CDR3 region has 14 residues. V was trimmed by 1 base and J by 3 bases, leaving 10 bases between them. CDR3 bases: TGTGCCATCAGTGAGTTCACCACAGACTACGAGCAGTACTTC. This translates into CAISEFTTDYEQYF.

This chain joins TRBV23-1 and TRBJ2-6; 8 bases are shared with TRBD1. TRBV23-1 is reported as an ORF; its role is uncertain. CDR3 length: 18 residues. V dropped 4 bases and J dropped 2; count of bases not matched to a gene: 10. The CDR3 protein is CASSRIRTGRTGANVLTF. CDR3 nucleotide sequence: TGCGCCAGCAGTCGGATCAGGACAGGGAGGACTGGGGCCAACGTCCTGACTTTC.

J is TRBJ2-5 and V is TRBV30; D is ambiguous. V was pared by 0 bases and J by 3 bases, with 2 bases between. The CDR3 contains 11 residues. Germline loops: CDR1 GTSNPN, CDR2 SVGIG (reference sequence). The CDR3 DNA reads TGTGCCTGGAGTGTTAAAGAGACCCAGTACTTC. Protein product: CAWSVKETQYF.

The chain links TRBV6-5 to TRBJ1-1; D not resolved. The germline gives CDR1 MNHEY, CDR2 SVGAGI. The ends were cut back, 4 bases at V and 8 bases at J, with 14 bases in the middle. The CDR3 spans 13 residues. The CDR3 DNA sequence: TGTGCCAGCAGTTTAACCTTCAGGAAAGAAGCTTTCTTT. This sequence encodes CASSLTFRKEAFF.

The J gene is TRBJ2-1, the V gene TRBV2, with TRBD1 matching over 7 bases. Germline CDR1 is SNHLY and CDR2 is FYNNEI. CDR3 size: 15 residues. The V segment lost 3 bases and the J segment 9 bases; nucleotides outside the gene matches: 11. The CDR3, as DNA: TGTGCCAGCAGTGACGCCAGGGGGTTGGGTGGTGAGCAGTTCTTC. It encodes CASSDARGLGGEQFF.

This chain connects TRBV4-2 to TRBJ2-5; TRBD2 aligns across 10 bases. The ends lost 4 bases at V and 5 bases at J; junction bases unmatched: 10. The CDR3 spans 16 residues. The V gene's germline CDR1 is LGHNA and CDR2 YNFKEQ. The DNA of the CDR3 is TGTGCCAGCAGCCTGGGACTAGCGATTGACGGGGAGACCCAGTACTTC. Translation gives CASSLGLAIDGETQYF.

The rearrangement links TRBV7-2 to TRBJ1-2; weak D call: TRBD1 (6 bases). V was trimmed by 1 base and J by 6 bases, leaving 12 bases between them. The CDR3 totals 14 residues. CDR1 and CDR2 from the germline V gene are SGHTA and FQGNSA. The CDR3 DNA reads as TGTGCCAGCAGCTTAGATGGGGCAGGGGATGGCTACACCTTC. Its protein product is CASSLDGAGDGYTF.

The chain employs TRBV9 and TRBJ2-1; 10 positions match TRBD2. J was trimmed by 8 bases and V by 3 bases; bases with no gene match: 17. The germline V gene encodes CDR1 SGDLS and CDR2 YYNGEE. This CDR3 region has 18 residues. CDR3 residues: CASSGPDPGLAGVDEQFF. DNA for the CDR3: TGTGCCAGCAGCGGACCCGATCCTGGGCTAGCGGGAGTGGATGAGCAGTTCTTC.

The chain carries TRBV6-1 and TRBJ2-7; 9 bases agree with TRBD1. The junction had 4 bases not matched to a gene; V was cut back by 8 bases and J by 2 bases. CDR3 size: 13 residues. The V gene's germline CDR1 is MNHNS and CDR2 SASEGT. CDR3 sequence reads: CASRDRVTYEQYF. The DNA for the CDR3 is TGTGCCAGCCGGGACAGGGTAACCTACGAGCAGTACTTC.

The genes are TRBV30 and TRBJ2-5, with 8 bases fitting TRBD1. Germline V lookup: CDR1 GTSNPN, CDR2 SVGIG (reference sequence). This CDR3 comprises 15 residues. J was trimmed by 2 bases and V by 0 bases; bases with no gene match: 5. CDR3 DNA: TGTGCCTGGAGTGTGGGGGACAGGCTTCAAGAGACCCAGTACTTC. It yields the protein CAWSVGDRLQETQYF. The full variable domain, its missing parts supplied by reference TRBV30 and TRBJ2-5, is SQTIHQWPATLVQPVGSPLSLECTVEGTSNPNLYWYRQAAGRGLQLLFYSVGIGQISSEVPQNLSASRPQDRQFILSSKKLLLSDSGFYLCAWSVGDRLQETQYFGPGTRLLVL.

The genes are TRBV5-6 and TRBJ2-1, with 12 bases aligning to TRBD2. Germline V gene lookup returns CDR1 SGHDT and CDR2 YYEEEE. Trimming at V came to 6 bases and at J to 5 bases, leaving 15 bases not matched to a gene. The CDR3 loop spans 18 amino acids. CDR3 DNA: TGTGCCAGCAATCTGGGGGGACTAGCGGGCCCTGTACACAATGAGCAGTTCTTC. Translated: CASNLGGLAGPVHNEQFF.

The chain recombines TRBV5-8 with TRBJ2-7; a weak D match, TRBD1 (5 bases). CDR1 is SGHTS and CDR2 is YDEGEE in the germline V gene. This CDR3 has 15 amino acids. V gave up 0 bases and J gave up 3 bases, with 13 bases separating them. In DNA, the CDR3 is TGTGCCAGCAGCTTGGGGGTTGACAGTGACTACGAGCAGTACTTC. Translated, it gives CASSLGVDSDYEQYF. Supplemented by reference TRBV5-8 and TRBJ2-7, the full variable domain reads EAGVTQSPTHLIKTRGQQATLRCSPISGHTSVYWYQQALGLGLQFLLWYDEGEERNRGNFPPRFSGRQFPNYSSELNVNALELEDSALYLCASSLGVDSDYEQYFGPGTRLTVT.

The gene calls are TRBV19 and TRBJ2-2, with 9 bases matching TRBD1. The length of the CDR3 is 20 residues. Per the germline V gene, CDR1 is LNHDA and CDR2 is SQIVND (reference sequence). After removal of 1 base from V and 4 bases from J, the junction contained 16 bases not matched to a gene. As DNA, the CDR3 is TGTGCCAGTAGTATAGTCGGCCGTTGGACAGGGGTTCCGAGCACCGGGGAGCTGTTTTTT. Amino acid sequence: CASSIVGRWTGVPSTGELFF.

CDR3 loop: CAWTAGVSGYTF. CDR3 nucleotide sequence: TGTGCCTGGACAGCAGGGGTTAGTGGCTACACCTTC. The J gene is TRBJ1-2, the V gene TRBV30; D may be TRBD1 (6 bases). CDR1 is GTSNPN, CDR2 SVGIG, per germline (reference sequence). This CDR3 has 12 amino acids. V lost 4 bases to trimming and J lost 7 bases, with 13 bases between them.

The chain is built from TRBV7-9 and TRBJ1-1; TRBD1 agrees at 7 bases. CDR3 length: 15 amino acids. Trimming removed 3 bases from V and 0 bases from J; junction bases left unmatched: 4. Germline V lookup: CDR1 SEHNR, CDR2 FQNEAQ (reference sequence). CDR3 nucleotide sequence: TGTGCCAGCAGCTTCAAGACAGGGATGAACACTGAAGCTTTCTTT. It yields the protein CASSFKTGMNTEAFF.

The chain carries TRBV7-9 and TRBJ2-7; possible D gene TRBD1, 6 bases. V lost 5 bases to trimming and J lost 4 bases, with 15 bases between them. The germline V gene has CDR1 SEHNR and CDR2 FQNEAQ (reference sequence). There are 14 residues in the CDR3. The CDR3 DNA reads as TGTGCCAGCAGCCAGGGGTCAGGGGTGTACGAGCAGTACTTC. Protein: CASSQGSGVYEQYF.

J is TRBJ2-7 and V is TRBV13; a possible D gene is TRBD1 (6 bases). This CDR3 is built from 15 residues. The V gene's germline CDR1 is PRHDT and CDR2 FYEKMQ (reference sequence). V gave up 5 bases and J gave up 0 bases, with 14 bases separating them. CDR3: CASSQRTESSYEQYF. As DNA, the CDR3 is TGTGCCAGCAGCCAAAGGACAGAGAGCTCCTACGAGCAGTACTTC.

The rearrangement joins TRBV10-3 to TRBJ2-7; D is possibly TRBD2 (6 bases). Germline CDR1 ENHRY, CDR2 SYGVKD. The CDR3 loop spans 13 amino acids. V lost 0 bases to trimming and J lost 6 bases, with 9 bases between them. CDR3 DNA sequence: TGTGCCATCAGTGAGTCACTAGCTGGCGAGCAGTACTTC. Its protein is CAISESLAGEQYF.

V usage is TRBV11-3 and J usage is TRBJ1-1, with D unresolved. The CDR3 sequence is 13 residues long. Germline CDR1 SGHNT, CDR2 YENEEA. V was pared by 5 bases and J by 2 bases, with 9 bases between. CDR3 coding DNA: TGTGCCAGCAGCCTATTCTTTAACACTGAAGCTTTCTTT. It yields the protein CASSLFFNTEAFF. Filled out from reference TRBV11-3 and TRBJ1-1, the complete variable domain reads EAGVVQSPRYKIIEKKQPVAFWCNPISGHNTLYWYLQNLGQGPELLIRYENEEAVDDSQLPKDRFSAERLKGVDSTLKIQPAELGDSAVYLCASSLFFNTEAFFGQGTRLTVV.